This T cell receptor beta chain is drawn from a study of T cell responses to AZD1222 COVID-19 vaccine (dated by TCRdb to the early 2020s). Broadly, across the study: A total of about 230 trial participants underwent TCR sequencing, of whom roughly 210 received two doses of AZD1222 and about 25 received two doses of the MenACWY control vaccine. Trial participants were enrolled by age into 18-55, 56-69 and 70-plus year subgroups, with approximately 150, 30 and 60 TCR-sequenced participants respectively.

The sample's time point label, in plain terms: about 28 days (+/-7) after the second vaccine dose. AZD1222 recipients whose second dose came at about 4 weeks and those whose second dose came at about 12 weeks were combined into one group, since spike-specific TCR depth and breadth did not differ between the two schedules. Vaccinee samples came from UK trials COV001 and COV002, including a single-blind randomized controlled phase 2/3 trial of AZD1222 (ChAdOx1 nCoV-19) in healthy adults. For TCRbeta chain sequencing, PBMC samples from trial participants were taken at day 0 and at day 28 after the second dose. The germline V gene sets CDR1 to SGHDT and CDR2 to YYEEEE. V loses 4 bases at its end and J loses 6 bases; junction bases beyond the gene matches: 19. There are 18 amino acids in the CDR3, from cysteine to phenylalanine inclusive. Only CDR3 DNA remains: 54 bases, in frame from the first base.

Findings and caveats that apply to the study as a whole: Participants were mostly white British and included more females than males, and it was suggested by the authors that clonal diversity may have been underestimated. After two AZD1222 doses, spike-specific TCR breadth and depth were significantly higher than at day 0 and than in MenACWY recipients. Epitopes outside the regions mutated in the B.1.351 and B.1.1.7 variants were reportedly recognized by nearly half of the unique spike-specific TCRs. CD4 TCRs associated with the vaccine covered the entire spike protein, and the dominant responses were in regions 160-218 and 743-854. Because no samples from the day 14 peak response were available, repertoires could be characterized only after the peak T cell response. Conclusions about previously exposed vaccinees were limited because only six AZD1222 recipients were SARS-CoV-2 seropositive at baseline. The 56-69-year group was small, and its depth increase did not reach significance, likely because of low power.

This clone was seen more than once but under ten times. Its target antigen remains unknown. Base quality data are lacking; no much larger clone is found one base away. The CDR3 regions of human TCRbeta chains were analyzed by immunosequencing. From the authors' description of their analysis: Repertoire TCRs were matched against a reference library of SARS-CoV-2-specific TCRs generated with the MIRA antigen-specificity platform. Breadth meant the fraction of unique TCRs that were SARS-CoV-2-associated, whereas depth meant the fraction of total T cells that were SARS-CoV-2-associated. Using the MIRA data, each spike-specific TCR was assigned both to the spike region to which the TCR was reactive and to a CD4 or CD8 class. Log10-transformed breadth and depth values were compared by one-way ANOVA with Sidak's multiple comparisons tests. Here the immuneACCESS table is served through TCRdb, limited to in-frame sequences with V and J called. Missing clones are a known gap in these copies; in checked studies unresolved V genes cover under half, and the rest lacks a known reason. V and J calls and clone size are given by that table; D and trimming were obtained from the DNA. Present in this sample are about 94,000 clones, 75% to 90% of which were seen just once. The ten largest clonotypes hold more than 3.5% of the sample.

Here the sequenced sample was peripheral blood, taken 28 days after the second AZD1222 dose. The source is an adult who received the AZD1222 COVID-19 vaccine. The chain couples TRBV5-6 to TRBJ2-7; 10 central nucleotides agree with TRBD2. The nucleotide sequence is TGTGCCAGCAGCCGCGTTTTGGGGATCGGACTAGCGGACCCCGAGCAGTACTTC. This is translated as CASSRVLGIGLADPEQYF.